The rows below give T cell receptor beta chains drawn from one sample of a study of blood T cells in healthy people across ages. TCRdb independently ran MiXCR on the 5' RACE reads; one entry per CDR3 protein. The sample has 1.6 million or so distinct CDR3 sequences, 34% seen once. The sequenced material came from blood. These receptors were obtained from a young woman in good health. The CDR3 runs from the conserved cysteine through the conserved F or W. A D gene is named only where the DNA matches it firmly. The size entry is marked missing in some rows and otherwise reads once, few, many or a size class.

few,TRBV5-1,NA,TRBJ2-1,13,CASSSARSFEQFF,TGCGCCAGCAGCTCCGCTAGGTCTTTTGAGCAGTTCTTC
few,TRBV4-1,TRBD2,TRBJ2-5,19,CASSQLGPSGSREWETQYF,TGCGCCAGCAGCCAATTGGGTCCTAGCGGGAGTCGTGAATGGGAGACCCAGTACTTC
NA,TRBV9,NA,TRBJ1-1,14,CASGTETLNTEAFF,TGTGCCAGCGGCACAGAAACCCTGAACACTGAAGCTTTCTTT
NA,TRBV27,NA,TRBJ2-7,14,CASSHGGRNYEQYF,TGTGCCAGCAGCCATGGGGGACGGAACTACGAGCAGTACTTC
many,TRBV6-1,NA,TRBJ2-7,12,CASSESGAEQYF,TGTGCCAGCAGTGAATCGGGAGCCGAGCAGTACTTC
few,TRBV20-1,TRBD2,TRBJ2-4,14,CSAPRALAGNIQYF,TGCAGTGCCCCCCGGGCACTAGCGGGAAACATTCAGTACTTC
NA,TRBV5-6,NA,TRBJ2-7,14,CASNLGQGRYEQYF,TGTGCCAGCAACCTGGGGCAGGGTCGGTACGAGCAGTACTTC
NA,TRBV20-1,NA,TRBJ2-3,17,CSARDGRWAANPDTQYF,TGCAGTGCTAGAGATGGGCGATGGGCCGCAAATCCAGATACGCAGTATTTT
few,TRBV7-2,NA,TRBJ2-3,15,CASSLGPPSMNTQYF,TGTGCCAGCAGCTTAGGCCCCCCTAGCATGAATACGCAGTATTTT
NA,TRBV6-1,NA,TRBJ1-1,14,CASSEAGVNTEAFF,TGTGCCAGCAGTGAAGCCGGGGTGAACACTGAAGCTTTCTTT
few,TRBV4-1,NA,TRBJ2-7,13,CASSQGRMYEQYF,TGCGCCAGCAGCCAAGGTAGGATGTACGAGCAGTACTTC
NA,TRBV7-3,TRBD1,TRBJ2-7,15,CASSYQGQGAGEQYF,TGTGCCAGCAGCTACCAGGGACAGGGGGCGGGCGAGCAGTACTTC
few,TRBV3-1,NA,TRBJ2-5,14,CASSPDINQETQYF,TGTGCCAGCAGCCCGGACATCAACCAAGAGACCCAGTACTTC
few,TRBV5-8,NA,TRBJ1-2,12,CASRLSFDGYTF,TGTGCCAGCAGACTCTCGTTCGATGGCTACACCTTC
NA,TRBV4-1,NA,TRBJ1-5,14,CASSQEGSGQPQHF,TGCGCCAGCAGCCAAGAGGGTTCAGGGCAGCCCCAGCATTTT
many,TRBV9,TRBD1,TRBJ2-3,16,CASSVGGRGFTDTQYF,TGTGCCAGCAGCGTAGGTGGCAGGGGGTTCACAGATACGCAGTATTTT
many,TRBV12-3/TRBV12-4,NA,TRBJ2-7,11,CASSLGNEQYF,TGTGCCAGCAGCTTAGGGAACGAGCAGTACTTC
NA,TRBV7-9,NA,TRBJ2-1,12,CASNRLTSEQFF,TGTGCCAGCAATAGGCTGACGAGTGAGCAGTTCTTC
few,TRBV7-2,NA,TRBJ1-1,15,CASSLLASMNTEAFF,TGTGCCAGCAGCTTATTGGCATCCATGAACACTGAGGCTTTCTTT
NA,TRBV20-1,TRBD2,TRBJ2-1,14,CSARKRGSYNEQFF,TGCAGTGCTAGGAAGCGGGGGTCATACAATGAGCAGTTCTTC
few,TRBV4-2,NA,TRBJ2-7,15,CASSQKTTPEREQYF,TGTGCCAGCAGCCAAAAGACTACCCCGGAGCGGGAGCAGTACTTC
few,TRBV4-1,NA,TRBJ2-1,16,CASSQERRLGNREQFF,TGCGCCAGCAGCCAAGAAAGGAGACTTGGTAATCGGGAGCAGTTCTTC
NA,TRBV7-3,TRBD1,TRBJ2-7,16,CASSFSGTGNTYEQYF,TGTGCCAGCAGCTTCTCCGGGACAGGGAATACCTACGAGCAGTACTTC
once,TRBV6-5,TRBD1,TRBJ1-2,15,CASSYGDREMKGYTF,TGTGCCAGCAGTTATGGGGACAGGGAAATGAAAGGCTACACCTTC